This TCR beta chain is drawn from a study of regulatory T cells in long-lasting Graves disease. Overall study results and limits: Sharing of public clonotypes was greater in persistent patients (under 3,000) than in new patients (roughly 970).

As regards this clonotype: Its antigen is unknown.

The time point was: newly diagnosed GD, antithyroid drugs for less than 3 months. The TCR library used RNA extracted from PBMCs. The germline V gene has CDR1 SQVTM and CDR2 ANQGSEA. J was trimmed by 4 bases and V by 7 bases; bases with no gene match: 5. The CDR3 has 14 residues. Arm-PCR with iRepertoire HTBI primers amplified the CDR3 regions for these TCR beta libraries. TCRdb reprocessed the multiplex PCR reads via MiXCR and lists one record per CDR3 protein. The table lists roughly 500,000 distinct CDR3 sequences, about 14% of them singletons. The same sample was also studied in work on T cells in Graves' hyperthyroidism and ophthalmopathy.

This sequence joins TRBV29-1 and TRBJ2-3; 13 bases map to TRBD2. The sequence was obtained from a man between 25 and 39 years old with Graves disease. The specimen was peripheral blood mononuclear cells (PBMCs), collected at new diagnosis, from a patient treated with antithyroid drugs. Here the CDR3 reads CSDGTSGTSDTQYF. DNA of the CDR3: TGCAGCGACGGGACTAGCGGGACCTCAGATACGCAGTATTTT.